Listed below are T cell receptor beta chains from one sample, sequenced in a study of blood T cell repertoires in COVID-19. Sequencing was performed with immunoSEQ multiplex PCR; in TCRdb, only in-frame clones are kept and a portion is missing. The profile covers hundreds of thousands of clones, with more than 70% appearing a single time and around 2% taken by the ten largest. The sequencing sample was made of PBMCs or T cells enriched from blood (not recorded which). The receptor source for this set is a woman aged 55-69 years in a cohort exposed to, infected with or recovered from COVID-19 (not recorded which). The CDR3 runs from the conserved cysteine through the conserved F or W. D genes are given only for firm matches. Size is omitted from some rows. Given values are once, few, many or a class for expanded clones.

v_call	d_call	clone_size	j_call	cdr3_nt	cdr3_aa
TRBV27	.	.	TRBJ1-4	TGTGCCAGCAATTTGAGGGTTATGGCCTCAACTAATGAAAAACTGTTTTTT	CASNLRVMASTNEKLFF
TRBV28	TRBD1	.	TRBJ1-2	TGTGCCAGCAGCCTCGACAGGGACCTTTCTAACTATGGCTACACCTTC	CASSLDRDLSNYGYTF
TRBV14	TRBD1	.	TRBJ1-4	TGTGCCAGCAGCCCGGTACAGGGGAAGAATGAAAAACTGTTTTTT	CASSPVQGKNEKLFF
TRBV19	TRBD1	.	TRBJ2-7	TGTGCCAGTAGTTGGGACAGGCTCTCCTACGAGCAGTACTTC	CASSWDRLSYEQYF
TRBV6-5	.	.	TRBJ2-7	TGTGCCAGCAGTTACTCGTCGGAGTACGAGCAGTACTTC	CASSYSSEYEQYF
TRBV28	.	few	TRBJ1-4	TGTGCCAGCAGTTTGTCGGGGACTAATGAAAAACTGTTTTTT	CASSLSGTNEKLFF
TRBV28	TRBD1	.	TRBJ1-2	TGTGCCAGCACCGGAAGACAGGGTGGCTACACCTTC	CASTGRQGGYTF
TRBV6-5	TRBD1	.	TRBJ2-2	TGTGCCAGCAGCAGGACAGGGCGTACCGGGGAGCTGTTTTTT	CASSRTGRTGELFF
TRBV15	TRBD1	.	TRBJ1-4	TGTGCCACCAGGCCGGGACAGGGAGTTGAAAAACTGTTTTTT	CATRPGQGVEKLFF
TRBV6-5	TRBD1	.	TRBJ2-4	TGTGCCAGCAGTTGGGGGACAGGGATAGCCAAAAACATTCAGTACTTC	CASSWGTGIAKNIQYF
TRBV5-1	.	.	TRBJ2-7	TGCGCCAGCAGTTTGGCCCAGGTCCACGAGCAGTACTTC	CASSLAQVHEQYF
TRBV6-2/TRBV6-3	TRBD2	.	TRBJ2-1	TGTGCCAGCAGTTACTTCCAGACTAGCGGGGCCATCCCCAGCTCCTACAATGAGCAGTTCTTC	CASSYFQTSGAIPSSYNEQFF
TRBV5-4	TRBD2	.	TRBJ2-2	TGTGCCAGCAGCTTAGCGGGAGGGTTCACCGGGGAGCTGTTTTTT	CASSLAGGFTGELFF
TRBV7-9	TRBD2	.	TRBJ2-1	TGTGCCAGCAGCTTACTAGCGGGAGTGGGGAATGAGCAGTTCTTC	CASSLLAGVGNEQFF
TRBV27	TRBD2	.	TRBJ2-1	TGTGCCAGCAGTTCGGAAATAGCGGGGAGGAATGAGCAGTTCTTC	CASSSEIAGRNEQFF
TRBV29-1	TRBD1	.	TRBJ1-1	TGCAGCGTTGAAGGCGGACAGGGGGCCACTGAAGCTTTCTTT	CSVEGGQGATEAFF
TRBV5-1	TRBD1	.	TRBJ1-4	TGCGCCAGCAGCTTCGTGACAGGGACTAATGAAAAACTGTTTTTT	CASSFVTGTNEKLFF
TRBV15	TRBD1	.	TRBJ1-1	TGTGCCCCTCTGGGACAGAGAGTTAGAAGGGCTGAAGCTTTCTTT	CAPLGQRVRRAEAFF
TRBV5-5	.	.	TRBJ2-1	TGTGCCAGCAGTCCCGCGGTAGCGATCTACAATGAGCAGTTCTTC	CASSPAVAIYNEQFF
TRBV21-1	.	.	TRBJ2-3	TGTGCCAGCAGCAAAAATTGGTCAGGGGGCGAAGATACGCAGTATTTT	CASSKNWSGGEDTQYF
TRBV10-2	TRBD2	once	TRBJ2-7	TGCGCCAGCAGTGTAATAGCGGGAATCCACGAGCAGTACTTC	CASSVIAGIHEQYF
TRBV7-2	.	.	TRBJ1-2	TGTGCCAGCAGCTTAGAGACGGCTAGCTATGGCTACACCTTC	CASSLETASYGYTF
TRBV15	TRBD1	.	TRBJ2-1	TGTGCCACCAGCAGAGACGGACAGGGACACAATGAGCAGTTCTTC	CATSRDGQGHNEQFF
TRBV4-2	.	.	TRBJ2-2	TGTGCCAGCAGCCAAGACTGGAGCTACACCGGGGAGCTGTTTTTT	CASSQDWSYTGELFF
TRBV28	TRBD1	.	TRBJ1-2	TGTGCCAGCAGTTTCCCGGACAGGCCTGGCTACACCTTC	CASSFPDRPGYTF
TRBV10-2	.	.	TRBJ2-7	TGCGCCAGCAGTTCTGTCAGTTCCTACGAGCAGTACTTC	CASSSVSSYEQYF